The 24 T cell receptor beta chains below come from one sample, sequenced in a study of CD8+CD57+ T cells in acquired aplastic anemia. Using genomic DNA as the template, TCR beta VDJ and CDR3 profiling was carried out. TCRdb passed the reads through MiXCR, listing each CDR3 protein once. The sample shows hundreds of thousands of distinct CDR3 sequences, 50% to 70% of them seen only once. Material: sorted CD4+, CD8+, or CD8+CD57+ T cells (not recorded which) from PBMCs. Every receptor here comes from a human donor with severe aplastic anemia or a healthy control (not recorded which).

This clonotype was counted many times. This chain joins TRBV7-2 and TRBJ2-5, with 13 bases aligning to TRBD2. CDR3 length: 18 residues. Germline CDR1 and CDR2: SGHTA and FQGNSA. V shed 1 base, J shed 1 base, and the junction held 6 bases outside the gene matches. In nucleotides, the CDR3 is TGTGCCAGCAGCTTAGTCGGACTAGCGGGGGAGTCCCAAGAGACCCAGTACTTC. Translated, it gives CASSLVGLAGESQETQYF.

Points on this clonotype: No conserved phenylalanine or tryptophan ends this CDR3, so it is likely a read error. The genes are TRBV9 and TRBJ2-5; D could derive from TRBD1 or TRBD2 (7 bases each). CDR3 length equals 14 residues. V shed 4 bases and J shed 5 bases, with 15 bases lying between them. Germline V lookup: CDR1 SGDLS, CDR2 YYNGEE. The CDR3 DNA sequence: TGTGCCAGCAGCTGGCGACAGGGAGGGGAGACCCAGTACTCC. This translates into CASSWRQGGETQYS.

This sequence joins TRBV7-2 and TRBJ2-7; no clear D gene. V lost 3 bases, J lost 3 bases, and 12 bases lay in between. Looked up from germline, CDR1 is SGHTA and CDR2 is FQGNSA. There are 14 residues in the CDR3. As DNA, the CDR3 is TGTGCCAGCAGCTTGGAAGTCGGTTACTACGAGCAGTACTTC. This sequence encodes CASSLEVGYYEQYF.

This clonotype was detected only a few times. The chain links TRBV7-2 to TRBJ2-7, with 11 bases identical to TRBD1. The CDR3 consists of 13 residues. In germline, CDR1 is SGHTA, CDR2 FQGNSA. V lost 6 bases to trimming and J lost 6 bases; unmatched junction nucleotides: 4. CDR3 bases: TGTGCCAGCAGGGGAGGGACAGGGGGCGAGCAGTACTTC. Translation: CASRGGTGGEQYF.

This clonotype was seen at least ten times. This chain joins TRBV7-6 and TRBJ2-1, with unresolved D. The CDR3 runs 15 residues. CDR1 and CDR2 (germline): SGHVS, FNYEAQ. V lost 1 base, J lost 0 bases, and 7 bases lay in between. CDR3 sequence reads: CASSLGTYSYNEQFF. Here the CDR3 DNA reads TGTGCCAGCAGCTTAGGGACCTACTCCTACAATGAGCAGTTCTTC.

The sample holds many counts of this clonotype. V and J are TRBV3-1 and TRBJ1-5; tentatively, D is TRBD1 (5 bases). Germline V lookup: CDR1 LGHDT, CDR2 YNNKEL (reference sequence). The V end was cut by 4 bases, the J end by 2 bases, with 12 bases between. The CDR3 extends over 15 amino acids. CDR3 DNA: TGTGCCAGCAGCCTTAGATTAGGGGGCAATCAGCCCCAGCATTTT. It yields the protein CASSLRLGGNQPQHF.

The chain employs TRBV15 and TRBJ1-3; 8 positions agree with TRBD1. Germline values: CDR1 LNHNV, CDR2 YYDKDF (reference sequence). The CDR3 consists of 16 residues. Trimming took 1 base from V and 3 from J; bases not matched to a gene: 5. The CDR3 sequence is CATSRAGGIGGNTIYF. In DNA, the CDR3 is TGTGCCACCAGCAGAGCAGGGGGCATTGGTGGAAACACCATATATTTT.

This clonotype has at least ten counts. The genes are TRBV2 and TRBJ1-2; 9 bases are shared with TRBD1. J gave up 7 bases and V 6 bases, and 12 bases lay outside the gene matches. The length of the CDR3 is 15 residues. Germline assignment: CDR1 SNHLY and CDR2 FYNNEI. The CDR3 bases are TGTGCCAGCAGGAGTCCCGGGACAGGGTATCCTGGCTACACCTTC. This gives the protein CASRSPGTGYPGYTF.

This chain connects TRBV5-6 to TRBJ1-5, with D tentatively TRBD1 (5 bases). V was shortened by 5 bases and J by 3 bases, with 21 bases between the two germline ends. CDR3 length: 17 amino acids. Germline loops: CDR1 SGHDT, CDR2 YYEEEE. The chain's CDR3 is CASSLVAGLWDNQPQHF. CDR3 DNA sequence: TGTGCCAGCAGTTTAGTGGCAGGGTTATGGGACAATCAGCCCCAGCATTTT.

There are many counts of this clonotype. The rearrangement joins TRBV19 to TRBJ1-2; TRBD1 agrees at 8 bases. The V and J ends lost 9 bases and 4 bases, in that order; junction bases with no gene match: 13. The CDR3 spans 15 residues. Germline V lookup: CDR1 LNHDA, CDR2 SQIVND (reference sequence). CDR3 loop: CASRDRSLQSYGYTF. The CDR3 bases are TGTGCCAGCCGGGACAGGAGTCTGCAATCCTATGGCTACACCTTC.

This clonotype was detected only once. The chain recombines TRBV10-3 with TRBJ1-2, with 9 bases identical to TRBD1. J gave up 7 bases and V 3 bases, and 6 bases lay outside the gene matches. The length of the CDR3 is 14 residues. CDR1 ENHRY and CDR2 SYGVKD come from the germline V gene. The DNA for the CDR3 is TGTGCCATCAGTGATGGGACAGGGTCGGGTGGCTACACCTTC. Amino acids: CAISDGTGSGGYTF.

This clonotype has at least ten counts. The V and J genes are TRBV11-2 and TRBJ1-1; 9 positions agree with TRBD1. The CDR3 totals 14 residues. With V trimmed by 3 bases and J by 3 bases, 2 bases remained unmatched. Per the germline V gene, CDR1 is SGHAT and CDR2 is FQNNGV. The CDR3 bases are TGTGCCAGCAGCTTCCGGGACAGGGACACTGAAGCTTTCTTT. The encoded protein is CASSFRDRDTEAFF.

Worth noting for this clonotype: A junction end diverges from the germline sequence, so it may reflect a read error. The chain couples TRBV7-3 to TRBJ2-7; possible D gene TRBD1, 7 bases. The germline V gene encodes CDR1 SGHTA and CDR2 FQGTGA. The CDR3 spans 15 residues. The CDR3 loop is CASSLAGQDAGEQYF. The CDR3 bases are TGCGCCAGCAGCTTAGCCGGACAGGACGCGGGGGAGCAGTACTTC. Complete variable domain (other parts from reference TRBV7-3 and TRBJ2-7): GAGVSQTPSNKVTEKGKYVELRCDPISGHTALYWYRQSLGQGPEFLIYFQGTGAADDSGLPNDRFFAVRPEGSVSTLKIQRTERGDSAVYLCASSLAGQDAGEQYFGPGTRLTVT.

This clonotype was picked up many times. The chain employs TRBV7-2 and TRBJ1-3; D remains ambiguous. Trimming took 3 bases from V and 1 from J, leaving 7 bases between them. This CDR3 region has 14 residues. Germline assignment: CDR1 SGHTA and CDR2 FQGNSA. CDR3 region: CASSLRPSGNTIYF. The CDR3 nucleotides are TGTGCCAGCAGCTTGCGTCCTTCTGGAAACACCATATATTTT.

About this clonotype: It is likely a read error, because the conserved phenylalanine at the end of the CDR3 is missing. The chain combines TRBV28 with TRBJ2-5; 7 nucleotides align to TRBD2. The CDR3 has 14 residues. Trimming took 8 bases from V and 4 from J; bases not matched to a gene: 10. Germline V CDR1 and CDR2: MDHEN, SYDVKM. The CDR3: CASCSGGGLETQYL. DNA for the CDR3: TGTGCCAGCTGTAGCGGCGGGGGTCTAGAGACCCAGTACCTC.

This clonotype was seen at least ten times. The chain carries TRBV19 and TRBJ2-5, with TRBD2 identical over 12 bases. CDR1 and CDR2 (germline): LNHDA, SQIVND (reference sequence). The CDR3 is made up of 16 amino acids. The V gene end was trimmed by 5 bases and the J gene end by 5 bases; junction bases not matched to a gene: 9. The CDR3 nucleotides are TGTGCCAGTAGTGTCTACGGACTAGCGGGGCTGGAGACCCAGTACTTC. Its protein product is CASSVYGLAGLETQYF.

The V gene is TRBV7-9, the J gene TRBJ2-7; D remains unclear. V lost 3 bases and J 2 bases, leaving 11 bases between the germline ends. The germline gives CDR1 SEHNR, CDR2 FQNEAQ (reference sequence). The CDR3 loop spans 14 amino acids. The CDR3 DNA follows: TGTGCCAGCAGCTTCGGACGCCGGCCCTACGAGCAGTACTTC. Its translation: CASSFGRRPYEQYF.

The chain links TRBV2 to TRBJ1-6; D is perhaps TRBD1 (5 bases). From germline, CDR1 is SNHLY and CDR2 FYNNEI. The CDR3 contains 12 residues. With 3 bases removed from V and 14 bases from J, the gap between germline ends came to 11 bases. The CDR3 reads CASSEIGAALHF. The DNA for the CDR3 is TGTGCCAGCAGTGAGATCGGGGCGGCCCTCCACTTT. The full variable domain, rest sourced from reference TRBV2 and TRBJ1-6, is EPEVTQTPSHQVTQMGQEVILRCVPISNHLYFYWYRQILGQKVEFLVSFYNNEISEKSEIFDDQFSVERPDGSNFTLKIRSTKLEDSAMYFCASSEIGAALHFGNGTRLTVT.

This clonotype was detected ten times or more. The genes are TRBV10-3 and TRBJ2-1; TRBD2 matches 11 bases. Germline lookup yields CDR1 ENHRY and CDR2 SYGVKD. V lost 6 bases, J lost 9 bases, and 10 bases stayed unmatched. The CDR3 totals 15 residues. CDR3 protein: CAIRVAGGDGSEQFF. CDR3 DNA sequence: TGTGCCATCAGAGTAGCGGGGGGGGACGGGAGTGAGCAGTTCTTC.

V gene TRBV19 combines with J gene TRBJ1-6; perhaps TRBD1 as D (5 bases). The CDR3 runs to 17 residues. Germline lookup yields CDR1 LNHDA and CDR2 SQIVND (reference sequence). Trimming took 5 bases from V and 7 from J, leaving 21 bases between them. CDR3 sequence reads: CASSYSGRGGGNSPLHF. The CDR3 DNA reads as TGTGCCAGTAGTTATTCTGGAAGGGGAGGAGGCAATTCACCCCTCCACTTT.

This CDR3 reads CASKAEAGSLYEQYF. The CDR3 region has the DNA TGTGCCAGTAAGGCGGAAGCGGGGAGCCTCTACGAGCAGTACTTC. This chain uses TRBV19 with TRBJ2-7; 7 bases are shared with TRBD2. V gave up 7 bases and J gave up 3 bases; unmatched junction bases: 12. Germline CDR1 reads LNHDA; CDR2 reads SQIVND (reference sequence). The CDR3 is 15 amino acids.

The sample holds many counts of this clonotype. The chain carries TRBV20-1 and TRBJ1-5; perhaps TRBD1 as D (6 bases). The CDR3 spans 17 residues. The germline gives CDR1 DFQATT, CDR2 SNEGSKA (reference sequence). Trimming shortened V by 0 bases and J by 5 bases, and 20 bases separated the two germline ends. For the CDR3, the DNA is TGCAGTGCTAGAGACCCCCGGGACACTCTCCGGGATCAGCCCCAGCATTTT. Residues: CSARDPRDTLRDQPQHF.

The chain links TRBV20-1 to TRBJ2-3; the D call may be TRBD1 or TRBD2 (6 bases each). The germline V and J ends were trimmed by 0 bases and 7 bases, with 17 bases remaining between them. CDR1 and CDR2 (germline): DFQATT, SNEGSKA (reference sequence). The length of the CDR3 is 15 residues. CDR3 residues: CSAREERRGPNTQYF. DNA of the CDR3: TGCAGTGCTAGAGAGGAGAGACGGGGGCCGAATACGCAGTATTTT.

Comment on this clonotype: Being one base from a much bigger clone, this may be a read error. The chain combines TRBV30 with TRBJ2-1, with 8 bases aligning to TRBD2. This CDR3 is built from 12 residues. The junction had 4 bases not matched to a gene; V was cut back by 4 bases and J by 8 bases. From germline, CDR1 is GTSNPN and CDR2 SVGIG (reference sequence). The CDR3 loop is CAWTGGVHEQFF. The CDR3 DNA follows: TGTGCCTGGACGGGGGGGGTCCATGAGCAGTTCTTC.